This T cell receptor (beta chain) derives from a study of radiation and T cells in renal cell carcinoma. Some clones are missing from TCRdb's copy, which holds only in-frame ones; the method was immunoSEQ multiplex PCR. Among 100,000 to 150,000 clones listed, about four fifths were seen once. The CDR3 spans 13 residues. The germline CDR1 and CDR2 sequences are SGHRS and YFSETQ. V gave up 1 base and J gave up 1 base, with 5 bases separating them. Sample time point: baseline pretreatment blood. Treatment noted: 15 Gy SBRT to primary tumor, nephrectomy 4 weeks later. This TCR derives from a woman in her fifties or sixties with renal cell carcinoma. The chain joins TRBV5-1 to TRBJ2-5; D gene uncertain. Sequenced material: blood, taken from a patient whose treatment included radiotherapy and nephrectomy. CDR3 nucleotide sequence: TGCGCCAGCAGCTTGAGAACCCAAGAGACCCAGTACTTC. Translation gives CASSLRTQETQYF.